The TCR beta chain under discussion was sequenced for a study of regulatory T cells in long-lasting Graves disease. In the study overall: Those with persistent Graves' disease had received antithyroid drugs for over 5 years with positive TSH receptor antibodies. Notes on the study in general: Persistent cases of Graves' showed reduced TCR diversity relative to newly diagnosed patients.

Documented time point: persistent/refractory GD, antithyroid drugs over 5 years with positive TRAb. The TCR library was prepared using RNA isolated from PBMCs. American Thyroid Association guidelines served as the basis for diagnosing Graves' disease. Peripheral blood, around 9 milliliters of it, was drawn into EDTA tubes. The TCR beta library used iRepertoire HTBI primers with Arm-PCR amplification of CDR3. TCRdb analysed the multiplex PCR reads with MiXCR anew, one entry per CDR3 protein. The sample yields a few hundred thousand distinct CDR3 sequences, around a quarter seen once. The sample holds one count of this clonotype. Its antigen is currently unknown. CDR1 SGHRS and CDR2 YFSETQ come from the germline V gene. CDR3 size: 16 residues. The V gene lost 1 base and the J gene lost 4 bases, with 14 bases spanning the gap.

This clonotype was obtained from a female donor with Graves disease. J is TRBJ1-4 and V is TRBV5-1; no reliable D call. This specimen was peripheral blood mononuclear cells (PBMCs), taken when the disease was refractory, from a patient treated with antithyroid drugs. CDR3 DNA sequence: TGCGCCAGCAGCTTGTTCCCTGCTGGAGGTAATGAAAAACTGTTTTTT. Its translation is CASSLFPAGGNEKLFF.